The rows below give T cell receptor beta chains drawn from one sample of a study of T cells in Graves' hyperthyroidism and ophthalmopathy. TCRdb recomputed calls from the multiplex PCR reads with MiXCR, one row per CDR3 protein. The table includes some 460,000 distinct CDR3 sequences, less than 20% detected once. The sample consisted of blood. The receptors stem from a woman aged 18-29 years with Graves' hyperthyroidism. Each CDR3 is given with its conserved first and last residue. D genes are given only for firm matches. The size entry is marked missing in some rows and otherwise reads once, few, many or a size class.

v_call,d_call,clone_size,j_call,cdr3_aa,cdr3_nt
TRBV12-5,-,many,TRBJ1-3,CASGPWSSGNTIYF,TGTGCTAGTGGCCCGTGGAGCTCTGGAAACACCATATATTTT
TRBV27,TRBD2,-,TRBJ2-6,CASNPGGARANVLTF,TGTGCCAGCAATCCCGGGGGGGCGCGGGCCAACGTCCTGACTTTC
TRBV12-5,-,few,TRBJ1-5,CASGLVRDPDSNQPQHF,TGTGCTAGTGGTTTGGTAAGAGACCCAGATAGCAATCAGCCCCAGCATTTT
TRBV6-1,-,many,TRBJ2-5,CASSEGRAAETQYF,TGTGCCAGCAGTGAAGGCAGGGCTGCAGAGACCCAGTACTTC
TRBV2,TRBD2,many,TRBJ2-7,CASSVWLAGKGTYEQYF,TGTGCCAGCAGTGTCTGGCTAGCGGGGAAAGGGACCTACGAGCAGTACTTC
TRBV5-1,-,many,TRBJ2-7,CASSLGAVGYEQYF,TGCGCCAGCAGCTTGGGCGCGGTTGGCTACGAGCAGTACTTC
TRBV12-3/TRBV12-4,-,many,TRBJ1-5,CASWGGWEPQHF,TGTGCCAGCTGGGGTGGGTGGGAGCCCCAGCATTTT
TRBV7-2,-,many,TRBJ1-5,CASSLAGTFSNQPQHF,TGTGCCAGCAGCTTAGCTGGTACCTTTAGCAATCAGCCCCAGCATTTT
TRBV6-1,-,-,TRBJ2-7,CASSEGRAVEQYF,TGTGCCAGCAGTGAAGGGCGAGCGGTCGAGCAGTACTTC
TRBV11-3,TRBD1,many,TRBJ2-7,CASSRRDRGTDYEQYF,TGTGCCAGCAGCAGGCGCGACAGGGGCACCGACTACGAGCAGTACTTC
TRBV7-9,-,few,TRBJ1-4,CASSLGRSGRTNEKLFF,TGTGCCAGCAGCTTAGGGCGATCAGGGCGAACTAATGAAAAACTGTTTTTT
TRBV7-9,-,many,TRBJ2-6,CASSRSGSGANVLTF,TGTGCCAGCAGCCGAAGCGGCTCTGGGGCCAACGTCCTGACTTTC
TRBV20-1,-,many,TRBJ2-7,CSAHPRPPYEQYF,TGCAGTGCCCACCCACGACCTCCCTACGAGCAGTACTTC
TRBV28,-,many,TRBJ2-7,CASSFSRDEQYF,TGTGCCAGCAGTTTTAGTCGTGACGAGCAGTACTTC
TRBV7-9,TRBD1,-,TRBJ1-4,CASSPDRGLGEKLFF,TGTGCCAGCAGCCCGGACAGGGGTTTGGGGGAAAAACTGTTTTTT
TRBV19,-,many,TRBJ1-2,CASTRTGSNFNYGYTF,TGTGCCAGTACCAGAACGGGAAGCAACTTCAACTATGGCTACACCTTC
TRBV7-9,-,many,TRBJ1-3,CASSLAPFSSGNTIYF,TGTGCCAGCAGCCTAGCCCCGTTCAGCTCTGGAAACACCATATATTTT
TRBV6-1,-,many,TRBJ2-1,CASSEGRRDSPNEQFF,TGTGCCAGCAGTGAAGGACGTCGGGACTCCCCCAATGAGCAGTTCTTC
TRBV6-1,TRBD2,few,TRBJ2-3,CASSVDVGGGTDTQYF,TGTGCCAGCAGTGTTGATGTGGGGGGGGGTACAGATACGCAGTATTTT
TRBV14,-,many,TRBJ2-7,CASSPGHPAGQYF,TGTGCCAGCAGCCCGGGACACCCTGCCGGGCAGTACTTC
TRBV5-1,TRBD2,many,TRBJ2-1,CASSLYAGLPYNEQFF,TGCGCCAGCAGCTTGTATGCGGGACTACCCTACAATGAGCAGTTCTTC
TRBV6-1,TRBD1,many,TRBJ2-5,CASRKPGGLQETQYF,TGTGCCAGCAGAAAACCAGGGGGCCTTCAAGAGACCCAGTACTTC
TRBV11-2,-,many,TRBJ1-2,CASSYRGGQYGYTF,TGTGCCAGCAGCTATAGGGGAGGACAGTATGGCTACACCTTC
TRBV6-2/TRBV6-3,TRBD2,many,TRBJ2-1,CASSTGGALYNEQFF,TGTGCCAGCAGTACCGGGGGGGCACTTTACAATGAGCAGTTCTTC
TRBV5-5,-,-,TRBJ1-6,CASSLVQVDSPLHF,TGTGCCAGCAGCTTGGTTCAGGTTGATTCACCCCTCCACTTT
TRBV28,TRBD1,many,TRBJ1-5,CASSKLDRGNQPQHF,TGTGCCAGCAGCAAACTCGACAGGGGGAATCAGCCCCAGCATTTT
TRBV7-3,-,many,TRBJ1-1,CASSAGSGNTEAFF,TGTGCCAGCAGCGCAGGGTCGGGGAACACTGAAGCTTTCTTT
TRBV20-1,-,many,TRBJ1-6,CSAQAGYHNSPLHF,TGCAGTGCTCAAGCGGGGTACCATAATTCACCCCTCCACTTT
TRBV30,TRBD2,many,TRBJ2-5,CAAARGSPGETQYF,TGTGCCGCCGCCCGCGGGAGCCCGGGAGAGACCCAGTACTTC
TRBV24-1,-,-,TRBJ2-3,CATEAVDTDTQYF,TGTGCCACGGAGGCGGTCGACACAGATACGCAGTATTTT
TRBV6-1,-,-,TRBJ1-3,CASTFGYSGNTIYF,TGTGCCAGCACCTTTGGCTACTCTGGAAACACCATATATTTT
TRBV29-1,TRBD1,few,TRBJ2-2,CSVVTGGPGELFF,TGCAGCGTTGTGACAGGGGGTCCCGGGGAGCTGTTTTTT
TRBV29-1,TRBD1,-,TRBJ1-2,CSVGTGNYGYTF,TGCAGCGTTGGGACAGGGAACTATGGCTACACCTTC